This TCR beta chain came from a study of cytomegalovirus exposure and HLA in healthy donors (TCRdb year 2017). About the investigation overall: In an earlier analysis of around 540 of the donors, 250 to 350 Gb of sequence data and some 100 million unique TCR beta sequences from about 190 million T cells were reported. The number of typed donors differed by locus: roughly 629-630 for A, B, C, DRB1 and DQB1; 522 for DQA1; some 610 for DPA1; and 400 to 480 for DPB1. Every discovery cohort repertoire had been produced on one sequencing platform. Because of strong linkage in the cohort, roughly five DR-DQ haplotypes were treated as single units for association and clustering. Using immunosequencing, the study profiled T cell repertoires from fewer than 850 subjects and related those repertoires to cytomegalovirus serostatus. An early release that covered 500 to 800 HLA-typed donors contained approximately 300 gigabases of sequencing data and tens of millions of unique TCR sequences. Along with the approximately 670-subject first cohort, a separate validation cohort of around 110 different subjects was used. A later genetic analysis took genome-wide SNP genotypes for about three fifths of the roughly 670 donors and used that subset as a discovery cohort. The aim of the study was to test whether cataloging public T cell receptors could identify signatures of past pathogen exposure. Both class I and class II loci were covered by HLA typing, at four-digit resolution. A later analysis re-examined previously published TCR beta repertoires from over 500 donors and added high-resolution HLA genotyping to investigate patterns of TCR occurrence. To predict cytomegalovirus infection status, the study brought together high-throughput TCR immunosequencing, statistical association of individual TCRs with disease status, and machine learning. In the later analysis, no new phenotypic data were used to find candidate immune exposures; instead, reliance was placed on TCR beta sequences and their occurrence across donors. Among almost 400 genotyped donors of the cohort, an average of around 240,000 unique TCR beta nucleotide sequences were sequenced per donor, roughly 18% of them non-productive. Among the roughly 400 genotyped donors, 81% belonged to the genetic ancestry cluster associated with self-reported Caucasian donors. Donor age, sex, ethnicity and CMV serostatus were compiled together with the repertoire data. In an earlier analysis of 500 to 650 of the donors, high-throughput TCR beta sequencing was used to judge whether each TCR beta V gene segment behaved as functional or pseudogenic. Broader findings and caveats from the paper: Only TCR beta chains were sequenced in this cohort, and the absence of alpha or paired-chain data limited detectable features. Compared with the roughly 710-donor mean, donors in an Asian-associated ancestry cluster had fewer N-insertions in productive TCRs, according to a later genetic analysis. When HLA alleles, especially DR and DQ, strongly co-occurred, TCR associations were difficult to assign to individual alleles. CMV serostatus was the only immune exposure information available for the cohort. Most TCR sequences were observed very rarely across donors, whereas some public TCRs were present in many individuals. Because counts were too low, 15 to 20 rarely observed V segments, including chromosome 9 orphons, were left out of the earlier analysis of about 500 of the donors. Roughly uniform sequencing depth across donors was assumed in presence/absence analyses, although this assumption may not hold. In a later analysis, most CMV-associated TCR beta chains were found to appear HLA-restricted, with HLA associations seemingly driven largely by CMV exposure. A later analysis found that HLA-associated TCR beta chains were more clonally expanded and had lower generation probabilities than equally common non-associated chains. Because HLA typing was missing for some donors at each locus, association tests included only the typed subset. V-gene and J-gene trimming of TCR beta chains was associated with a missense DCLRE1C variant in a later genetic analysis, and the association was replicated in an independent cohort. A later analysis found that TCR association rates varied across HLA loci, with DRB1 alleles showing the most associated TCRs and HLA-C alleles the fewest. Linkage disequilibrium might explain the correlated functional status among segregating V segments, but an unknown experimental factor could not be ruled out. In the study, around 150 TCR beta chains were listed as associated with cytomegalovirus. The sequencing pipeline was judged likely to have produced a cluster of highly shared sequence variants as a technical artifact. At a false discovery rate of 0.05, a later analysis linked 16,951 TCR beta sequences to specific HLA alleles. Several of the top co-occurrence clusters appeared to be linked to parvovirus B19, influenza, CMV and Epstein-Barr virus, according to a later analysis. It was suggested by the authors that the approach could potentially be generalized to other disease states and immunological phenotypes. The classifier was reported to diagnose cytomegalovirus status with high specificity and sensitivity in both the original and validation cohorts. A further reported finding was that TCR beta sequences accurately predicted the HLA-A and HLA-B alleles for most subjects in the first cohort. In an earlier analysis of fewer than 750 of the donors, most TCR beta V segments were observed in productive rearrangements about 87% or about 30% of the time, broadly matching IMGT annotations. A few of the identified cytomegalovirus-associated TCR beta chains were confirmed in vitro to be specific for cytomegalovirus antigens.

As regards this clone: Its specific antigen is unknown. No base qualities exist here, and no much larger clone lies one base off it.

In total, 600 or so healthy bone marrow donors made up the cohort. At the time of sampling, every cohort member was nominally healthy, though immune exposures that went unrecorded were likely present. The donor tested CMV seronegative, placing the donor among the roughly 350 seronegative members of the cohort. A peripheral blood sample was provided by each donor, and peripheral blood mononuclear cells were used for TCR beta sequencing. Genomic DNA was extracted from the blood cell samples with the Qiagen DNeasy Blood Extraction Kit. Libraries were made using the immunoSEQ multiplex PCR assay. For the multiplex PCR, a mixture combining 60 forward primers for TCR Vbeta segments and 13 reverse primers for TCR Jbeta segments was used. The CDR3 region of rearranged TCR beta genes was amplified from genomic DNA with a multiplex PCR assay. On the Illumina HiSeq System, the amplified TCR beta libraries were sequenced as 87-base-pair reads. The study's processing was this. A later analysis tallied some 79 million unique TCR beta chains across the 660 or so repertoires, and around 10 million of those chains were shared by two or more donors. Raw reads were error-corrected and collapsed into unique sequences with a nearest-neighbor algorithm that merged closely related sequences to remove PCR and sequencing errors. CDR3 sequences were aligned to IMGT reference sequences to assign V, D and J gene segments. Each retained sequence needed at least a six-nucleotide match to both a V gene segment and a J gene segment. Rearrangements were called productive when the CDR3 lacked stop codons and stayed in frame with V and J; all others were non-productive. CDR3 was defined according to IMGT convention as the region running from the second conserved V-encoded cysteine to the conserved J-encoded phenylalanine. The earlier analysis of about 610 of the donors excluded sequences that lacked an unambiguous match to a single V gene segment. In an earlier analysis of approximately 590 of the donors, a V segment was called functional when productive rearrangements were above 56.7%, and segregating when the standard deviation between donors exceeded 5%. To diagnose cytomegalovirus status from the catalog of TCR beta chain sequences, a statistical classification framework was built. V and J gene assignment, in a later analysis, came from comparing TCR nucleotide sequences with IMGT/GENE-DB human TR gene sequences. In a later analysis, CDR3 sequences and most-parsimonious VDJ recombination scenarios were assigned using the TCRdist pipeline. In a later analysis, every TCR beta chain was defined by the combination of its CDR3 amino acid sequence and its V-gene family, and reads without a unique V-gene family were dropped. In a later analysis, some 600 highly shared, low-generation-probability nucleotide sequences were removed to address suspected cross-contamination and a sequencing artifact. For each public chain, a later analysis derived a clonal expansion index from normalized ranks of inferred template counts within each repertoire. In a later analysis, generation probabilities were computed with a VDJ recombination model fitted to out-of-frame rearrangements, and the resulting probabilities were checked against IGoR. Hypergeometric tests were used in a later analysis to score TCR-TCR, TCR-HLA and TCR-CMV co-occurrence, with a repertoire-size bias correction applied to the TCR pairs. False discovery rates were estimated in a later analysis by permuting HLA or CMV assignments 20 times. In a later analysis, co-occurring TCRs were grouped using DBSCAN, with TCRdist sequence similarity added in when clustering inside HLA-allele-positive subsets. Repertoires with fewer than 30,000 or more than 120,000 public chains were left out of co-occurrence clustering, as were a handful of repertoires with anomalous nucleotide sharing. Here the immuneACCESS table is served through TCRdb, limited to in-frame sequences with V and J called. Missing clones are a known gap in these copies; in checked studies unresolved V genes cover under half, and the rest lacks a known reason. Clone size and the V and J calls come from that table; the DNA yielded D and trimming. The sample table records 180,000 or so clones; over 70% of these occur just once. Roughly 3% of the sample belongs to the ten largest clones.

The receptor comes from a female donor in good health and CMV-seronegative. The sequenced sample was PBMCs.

The DNA sequence is given as TGTGCCAGCAGCCCCCCCGGGGATACAGATACGCAGTATTTT. Its product reads: CASSPPGDTDTQYF. The chain couples TRBV7-3 to TRBJ2-3; 5 matching bases give a weak D call of TRBD2. Per the germline V gene, SGHTA is the CDR1 and FQGTGA is the CDR2. A distance of 12 bases separates the germline ends of V and J, which lose 5 bases and 3 bases respectively. The CDR3 numbers 14 residues from cysteine through phenylalanine. The DNA shown is the 42-base CDR3, in frame from base 1.